One and the same sample provided the 12 T cell receptor beta chains below, sequenced in a study of CD39 and CD103 CD8 tumor-infiltrating T cells. Produced via immunoSEQ multiplex PCR; TCRdb's table is partial and in-frame only. Of fewer than 2,000 clones listed, around three fifths are singletons. Sequencing used CD39- CD103+ CD8+ T cells sorted from the tumor. Sample subset: CD103+CD39- single-positive CD45RA- CD8 T cells. These receptors originate from a human donor with head and neck squamous cell carcinoma.

Only a few counts were recorded for this clone. V is TRBV4-1 and J is TRBJ2-5; D might be TRBD2 (5 bases). The CDR3 loop spans 14 amino acids. Germline values: CDR1 MGHRA, CDR2 YSYEKL. V was pared by 1 base and J by 5 bases, with 11 bases between. In DNA form, the CDR3 reads TGCGCCAGCAGCCAAGGGAGCGGCGGCGAGACCCAGTACTTC. As protein: CASSQGSGGETQYF.

By sample share, this clone is hyperexpanded. The rearrangement uses TRBV7-3 and TRBJ1-5, with 7 positions matching TRBD1. CDR3 length: 17 amino acids. Unmatched junction bases numbered 12, after V lost 4 bases and J lost 3 bases. Germline values: CDR1 SGHTA, CDR2 FQGTGA. The CDR3 region has the DNA TGTGCCAGCAGCTCCAGGACAGGAAGGGGGAACAATCAGCCCCAGCATTTT. Protein: CASSSRTGRGNNQPQHF. Full variable domain (remainder filled in from reference TRBV7-3 and TRBJ1-5): GAGVSQTPSNKVTEKGKYVELRCDPISGHTALYWYRQSLGQGPEFLIYFQGTGAADDSGLPNDRFFAVRPEGSVSTLKIQRTERGDSAVYLCASSSRTGRGNNQPQHFGDGTRLSIL.

This clone is large. The V gene is TRBV7-3, the J gene TRBJ1-5; no clear D gene. The germline CDR1 and CDR2 sequences are SGHTA and FQGTGA. V was shortened by 2 bases and J by 3 bases, with 11 bases between the two germline ends. The CDR3 is 15 amino acids. CDR3 nucleotides: TGTGCCAGCAGCTTAGACCGACTACTCAATCAGCCCCAGCATTTT. Translating it yields CASSLDRLLNQPQHF.

This chain links TRBV10-2 with TRBJ1-5, with TRBD1 as a possible D gene (5 bases). The CDR3 is 15 amino acids. Germline assignment: CDR1 WSHSY and CDR2 SAAADI. The V and J ends lost 8 bases and 0 bases respectively, with 14 bases between them. The CDR3 loop reads CASRPGGASNQPQHF. Here the CDR3 DNA reads TGCGCCAGCCGCCCGGGCGGGGCTAGCAATCAGCCCCAGCATTTT.

This chain connects TRBV6-5 to TRBJ2-7; D may be TRBD1 (6 bases). Germline CDR1 is MNHEY and CDR2 is SVGAGI. V shed 5 bases and J shed 3 bases, with 17 bases lying between them. The CDR3 spans 15 residues. This CDR3 reads CASSPGTGSIYEQYF. CDR3 nucleotides: TGTGCCAGCAGTCCTGGCACAGGGTCGATCTACGAGCAGTACTTC.

The V gene is TRBV7-6, the J gene TRBJ2-5; D is unresolved. The CDR3 has 15 residues. Trimming shortened V by 6 bases and J by 0 bases, and 14 bases separated the two germline ends. Germline V gives CDR1 SGHVS, CDR2 FNYEAQ. CDR3 in amino acids: CASRPAVRYQETQYF. As DNA, the CDR3 is TGTGCCAGCAGACCTGCTGTCCGTTACCAAGAGACCCAGTACTTC.

The chain couples TRBV27 to TRBJ2-3; D unclear. Deletions cut 5 bases from V and 2 bases from J, with 14 bases between. The V gene's germline CDR1 is MNHEY and CDR2 SMNVEV (reference sequence). The CDR3 spans 15 residues. CDR3 in DNA: TGTGCCAGCAGTGGTGCCCGGGTAGTCACAGATACGCAGTATTTT. Translation gives CASSGARVVTDTQYF.

This clone is labeled large. The chain is built from TRBV9 and TRBJ1-1, with a tentative D call TRBD1 (5 bases). The CDR3 spans 13 residues. Germline CDR1 reads SGDLS; CDR2 reads YYNGEE. Trimming stripped 0 bases from V and 4 bases from J, with 7 bases between. CDR3 nucleotide sequence: TGTGCCAGCAGCGTAGCAGGGTTCACTGAAGCTTTCTTT. Translated, it gives CASSVAGFTEAFF.

The chain uses TRBV4-2 and TRBJ1-3; tentatively, D is TRBD1 (5 bases). CDR3 length: 14 amino acids. Trimming removed 3 bases from V and 6 bases from J, with 12 bases in between. Germline values: CDR1 LGHNA, CDR2 YNFKEQ. CDR3: CASSQDIRSNTIYF. The CDR3 DNA sequence: TGTGCCAGCAGCCAGGACATCCGATCAAACACCATATATTTT.

This chain links TRBV4-1 with TRBJ1-4; a weak D match, TRBD1 (6 bases). Deletions cut 2 bases from V and 6 bases from J, with 19 bases between. Per the germline V gene, CDR1 is MGHRA and CDR2 is YSYEKL. This CDR3 region has 17 residues. CDR3 in DNA: TGCGCCAGCAGCCAACGTCCCAGGGGTCGGAGGGATGAAAAACTGTTTTTT. It translates to CASSQRPRGRRDEKLFF.

The chain couples TRBV11-2 to TRBJ2-7, with 7 bases that match TRBD1. Trimming took 1 base from V and 3 from J; bases not matched to a gene: 3. The CDR3 sequence is 14 residues long. Germline values: CDR1 SGHAT, CDR2 FQNNGV. The CDR3 protein is CASSLVSGGYEQYF. The CDR3 DNA follows: TGTGCCAGCAGCTTAGTTTCAGGGGGCTACGAGCAGTACTTC.

This chain connects TRBV11-2 to TRBJ2-1; no clear D gene. Germline-derived CDR1 and CDR2 are SGHAT and FQNNGV. The CDR3 runs 13 residues. Trimming left V 4 bases short and J 15 bases short, with 19 bases between. The CDR3 loop is CASSSSVGPFGFF. The CDR3 region has the DNA TGTGCCAGCAGCTCCTCGGTCGGGCCTTTTGGGTTCTTC.